Presented here are 26 T cell receptor beta chains from one specimen sequenced in a study of cytomegalovirus exposure and HLA in healthy donors. Primers included in the PCR were 60 Vbeta and 13 Jbeta primers. Method: immunoSEQ multiplex PCR; TCRdb's copy keeps in-frame clones and lacks some. This listing includes more than 95,000 clones. Material for sequencing was PBMCs. These receptors were collected from a man between 18 and 29 years old in good health and CMV-seronegative.

This chain connects TRBV30 to TRBJ1-2; D remains ambiguous. V dropped 2 bases and J dropped 8 bases, with 9 bases sitting between them. The CDR3 totals 11 residues. In germline, CDR1 is GTSNPN, CDR2 SVGIG (reference sequence). The CDR3 DNA reads as TGTGCCTGGAGTAGCTCCGGGGGCTACACCTTC. Translating it yields CAWSSSGGYTF.

This sequence joins TRBV7-9 and TRBJ2-7; TRBD1 aligns across 9 bases. Germline V gene data show CDR1 as SEHNR and CDR2 as FQNEAQ (reference sequence). The CDR3 has 15 residues. V dropped 5 bases and J dropped 2; count of bases not matched to a gene: 7. The CDR3 coding sequence is TGTGCCAGCAGCCCGAGTCGGACAGGGGCCTACGAGCAGTACTTC. Protein product: CASSPSRTGAYEQYF.

The chain uses TRBV7-2 and TRBJ2-1; 9 nucleotides align to TRBD2. The CDR3 extends over 15 amino acids. Germline values: CDR1 SGHTA, CDR2 FQGNSA. J gave up 9 bases and V 1 base, and 7 bases lay outside the gene matches. The CDR3 bases are TGTGCCAGCAGCTTAGGGCCGCGGGGGGGCACTGAGCAGTTCTTC. Its protein is CASSLGPRGGTEQFF.

The chain recombines TRBV5-6 with TRBJ1-6; 11 bases agree with TRBD1. Germline CDR1 reads SGHDT; CDR2 reads YYEEEE. The J segment lost 10 bases and the V segment lost 4 bases, leaving 19 bases of the junction unmatched. There are 19 residues in the CDR3. Here the CDR3 reads CASSLEEDRGRVRRSPLHF. DNA of the CDR3: TGTGCCAGCAGCCTAGAAGAGGACAGGGGGCGAGTCAGGAGGTCACCCCTCCACTTT.

This sequence joins TRBV6-6 and TRBJ1-2; D perhaps matches TRBD1 (5 bases). Looked up from germline, CDR1 is MNHNY and CDR2 is SVGAGI (reference sequence). CDR3 size: 13 residues. Trimming left V 4 bases short and J 5 bases short, with 11 bases between. The CDR3 nucleotides read TGTGCCAGCAGTTCCGTGGGGCAGTATGGCTACACCTTC. Translation gives CASSSVGQYGYTF.

The chain uses TRBV4-1 and TRBJ1-5, with a possible D match to TRBD1 (6 bases). The CDR3 runs to 15 residues. Between the trimmed V and J ends, which lost 1 base and 1 base, there was a span of 8 bases. The germline gives CDR1 MGHRA, CDR2 YSYEKL. In DNA, the CDR3 is TGCGCCAGCAGCCAAGTTCAGGGGAGCAATCAGCCCCAGCATTTT. Encoded protein: CASSQVQGSNQPQHF.

This chain's CDR3 is CASSLTSGREYNEQFF. The DNA of the CDR3 is TGTGCCAGCAGCCTTACTAGCGGGAGGGAGTACAATGAGCAGTTCTTC. J is TRBJ2-1 and V is TRBV9, with 13 bases aligning to TRBD2. The CDR3 totals 16 residues. The germline V gene encodes CDR1 SGDLS and CDR2 YYNGEE. V lost 4 bases, J lost 4 bases, and 5 bases stayed unmatched.

The J gene is TRBJ1-1, the V gene TRBV6-5; 8 bases agree with TRBD1. CDR1 MNHEY and CDR2 SVGAGI come from the germline V gene. This CDR3 contains 15 residues. V was pared by 3 bases and J by 3 bases, with 6 bases of the junction left unmatched. CDR3 DNA: TGTGCCAGCAGTTATAACAGGGGGTCCGACACTGAAGCTTTCTTT. Encoded protein: CASSYNRGSDTEAFF.

The chain has TRBV13 and TRBJ2-3; 7 bases are a match to TRBD1. V shed 2 bases, J shed 4 bases, and the junction held 6 bases outside the gene matches. The CDR3 has 15 amino acids. Germline V gene sequence: CDR1 PRHDT, CDR2 FYEKMQ (reference sequence). CDR3 DNA sequence: TGTGCCAGCAGCTTAAAAGTTAGGGGGCCAGATACGCAGTATTTT. This sequence encodes CASSLKVRGPDTQYF.

A note on this clone: At the DNA level, this CDR3 is encoded by other sequences in the same sample as well. This rearrangement joins TRBV9 to TRBJ2-3; D perhaps matches TRBD1 (6 bases). This CDR3 has 15 residues. V was clipped by 2 bases and J by 0 bases, with 10 bases between them. The germline CDR1 and CDR2 sequences are SGDLS and YYNGEE. The chain's CDR3 is CASSVGTTSTDTQYF. In DNA form, the CDR3 reads TGTGCCAGCAGCGTGGGGACAACAAGCACAGATACGCAGTATTTT. Full variable domain (remainder filled in from reference TRBV9 and TRBJ2-3): DSGVTQTPKHLITATGQRVTLRCSPRSGDLSVYWYQQSLDQGLQFLIQYYNGEERAKGNILERFSAQQFPDLHSELNLSSLELGDSALYFCASSVGTTSTDTQYFGPGTRLTVL.

V and J are TRBV6-4 and TRBJ2-1; maybe TRBD2 (5 bases). This CDR3 comprises 15 residues. V dropped 5 bases and J dropped 8 bases, with 19 bases sitting between them. Looked up from germline, CDR1 is MRHNA and CDR2 is SNTAGT. CDR3 residues: CASSPVGGSVHEQFF. CDR3 sequence (DNA): TGTGCCAGCAGTCCTGTAGGAGGCAGCGTGCATGAGCAGTTCTTC.

This chain uses TRBV19 with TRBJ1-2; 9 bases fit TRBD1. Germline V CDR1 and CDR2: LNHDA, SQIVND (reference sequence). V dropped 8 bases and J dropped 7; count of bases not matched to a gene: 14. This CDR3 is built from 15 residues. CDR3 sequence reads: CASRQGVPPLGGYTF. In DNA form, the CDR3 reads TGTGCCAGTCGACAGGGGGTCCCCCCCTTGGGTGGCTACACCTTC.

The V and J genes are TRBV5-1 and TRBJ2-7; weak D call: TRBD1 (5 bases). This CDR3 spans 18 amino acids. Trimming stripped 4 bases from V and 4 bases from J, with 27 bases between. The germline V gene has CDR1 SGHRS and CDR2 YFSETQ. The CDR3 nucleotides are TGCGCCAGCAGCCTTGAGACCAGCCAGGGATTAGTAAGGTACGAGCAGTACTTC. Amino acids: CASSLETSQGLVRYEQYF.

V and J are TRBV25-1 and TRBJ2-5; tentative D call: TRBD1 (6 bases). V was shortened by 4 bases and J by 2 bases, with 17 bases between the two germline ends. In germline, CDR1 is MGHDK, CDR2 SYGVNS. The CDR3 covers 16 residues. CDR3 coding DNA: TGTGCCAGCAGTGCCACGGGACACTGGACACAAGAGACCCAGTACTTC. It translates to CASSATGHWTQETQYF.

The chain employs TRBV11-3 and TRBJ2-7; D perhaps matches TRBD1 (6 bases). The CDR3 has 16 residues. V was trimmed by 5 bases and J by 2 bases, leaving 19 bases between them. Germline V gene data show CDR1 as SGHNT and CDR2 as YENEEA. Written as DNA, the CDR3 is TGTGCCAGCAGCCCAGGGGTCACAGGGCTACCCTACGAGCAGTACTTC. Translating gives CASSPGVTGLPYEQYF.

The rearrangement joins TRBV27 to TRBJ2-3, with a tentative D call TRBD2 (6 bases). V was cut by 10 bases and J by 1 base, with 15 bases left in between. The CDR3 totals 14 residues. The germline CDR1 and CDR2 sequences are MNHEY and SMNVEV (reference sequence). The chain's CDR3 is CATSRAGRTDTQYF. CDR3 DNA sequence: TGTGCCACCTCGAGGGCGGGACGCACAGATACGCAGTATTTT.

The rearrangement joins TRBV4-1 to TRBJ1-2; D gene unclear. This CDR3 is built from 18 residues. Per germline, CDR1 MGHRA and CDR2 YSYEKL. Trimming pared 0 bases from V and 8 bases from J, leaving 25 bases between. The CDR3 coding sequence is TGCGCCAGCAGCCAAGATCACCTTTTGTTGCGACACCTTGGGGGCTACACCTTC. Protein: CASSQDHLLLRHLGGYTF.

The rearrangement uses TRBV5-6 and TRBJ1-6, with D hard to call. The CDR3 has 15 amino acids. The V gene lost 4 bases and the J gene lost 2 bases, with 10 bases spanning the gap. The germline gives CDR1 SGHDT, CDR2 YYEEEE. DNA for the CDR3: TGTGCCAGCAGCAATGGAGGTACCTATAATTCACCCCTCCACTTT. Translation gives CASSNGGTYNSPLHF.

The chain joins TRBV4-1 to TRBJ1-3; no firm D call. V dropped 2 bases and J dropped 4 bases, with 12 bases sitting between them. Per germline, CDR1 MGHRA and CDR2 YSYEKL. The CDR3 has 15 amino acids. CDR3 in amino acids: CASSQREESGNTIYF. DNA for the CDR3: TGCGCCAGCAGCCAAAGGGAGGAATCGGGAAACACCATATATTTT.

This chain uses TRBV19 with TRBJ2-5, with 7 bases aligning to TRBD2. This CDR3 region has 16 residues. V gave up 3 bases and J gave up 1 base; unmatched junction bases: 8. Germline V CDR1 and CDR2: LNHDA, SQIVND (reference sequence). This CDR3 is CASSIRDYRVQETQYF. CDR3 nucleotides: TGTGCCAGTAGTATCCGGGACTACAGAGTCCAAGAGACCCAGTACTTC.

The V gene is TRBV27, the J gene TRBJ2-5, with TRBD2 identical over 10 bases. This CDR3 has 15 residues. CDR1 is MNHEY and CDR2 is SMNVEV in the germline V gene (reference sequence). V was pared by 4 bases and J by 4 bases, with 6 bases of the junction left unmatched. The chain's CDR3 is CASSSPGTSVETQYF. In DNA, the CDR3 is TGTGCCAGCAGTTCCCCCGGGACTAGCGTAGAGACCCAGTACTTC.

This rearrangement joins TRBV12-5 to TRBJ2-2; 12 nucleotides agree with TRBD2. J was trimmed by 6 bases and V by 6 bases; bases with no gene match: 5. CDR1 and CDR2 from the germline V gene are LGHNT and FRNRAP. The CDR3 has 15 residues. The CDR3 coding sequence is TGTGCTAGTGGCCGGACTAGCGGGATGGCCGGGGAGCTGTTTTTT. As protein: CASGRTSGMAGELFF. Filled out from reference TRBV12-5 and TRBJ2-2, the complete variable domain reads DARVTQTPRHKVTEMGQEVTMRCQPILGHNTVFWYRQTMMQGLELLAYFRNRAPLDDSGMPKDRFSAEMPDATLATLKIQPSEPRDSAVYFCASGRTSGMAGELFFGEGSRLTVL.

V gene TRBV21-1 combines with J gene TRBJ1-2. TRBV21-1 is deemed a pseudogene. This CDR3 comprises 18 residues. The CDR3 loop is CASSKVLHFAGAGRGYTF. Written as DNA, the CDR3 is TGTGCCAGCAGCAAAGTTTTACATTTTGCGGGGGCGGGGCGAGGCTACACCTTC.

The chain has TRBV29-1 and TRBJ1-1, with 12 bases identical to TRBD1. Germline-derived CDR1 and CDR2 are SQVTM and ANQGSEA. CDR3 size: 16 residues. J lost 4 bases, V lost 4 bases, and 10 bases had no gene match. The CDR3 loop is CSVVGTGGLVGTEAFF. The CDR3 DNA reads TGCAGCGTTGTCGGGACAGGGGGCTTAGTTGGCACTGAAGCTTTCTTT.

This rearrangement joins TRBV29-1 to TRBJ1-1, with 7 bases fitting TRBD1. CDR1 SQVTM and CDR2 ANQGSEA come from the germline V gene. The CDR3 is 15 residues long. The ends lost 4 bases at V and 4 bases at J; junction bases unmatched: 12. The CDR3, as DNA: TGCAGCGTTGTAGGGGGACAGAGTCTTCCCACTGAAGCTTTCTTT. Translating gives CSVVGGQSLPTEAFF.

The chain carries TRBV20-1 and TRBJ2-7; D is ambiguous. V shed 2 bases and J shed 6 bases, with 8 bases lying between them. The CDR3 sequence is 11 residues long. Germline CDR1 DFQATT, CDR2 SNEGSKA (reference sequence). The CDR3 DNA is TGCAGTGCTAGACTCGTGTCCGAGCAGTACTTC. The encoded protein is CSARLVSEQYF.